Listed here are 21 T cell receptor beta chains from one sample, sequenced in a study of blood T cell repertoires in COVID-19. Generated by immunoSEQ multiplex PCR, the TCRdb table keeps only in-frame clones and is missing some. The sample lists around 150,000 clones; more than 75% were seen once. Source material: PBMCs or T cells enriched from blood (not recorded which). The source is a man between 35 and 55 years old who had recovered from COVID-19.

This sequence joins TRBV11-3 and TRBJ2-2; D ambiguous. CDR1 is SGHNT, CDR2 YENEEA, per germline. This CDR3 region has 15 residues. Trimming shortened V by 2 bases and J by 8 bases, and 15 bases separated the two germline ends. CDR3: CASSLFEPPAGELFF. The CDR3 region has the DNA TGTGCCAGCAGCTTATTTGAGCCCCCTGCAGGGGAGCTGTTTTTT.

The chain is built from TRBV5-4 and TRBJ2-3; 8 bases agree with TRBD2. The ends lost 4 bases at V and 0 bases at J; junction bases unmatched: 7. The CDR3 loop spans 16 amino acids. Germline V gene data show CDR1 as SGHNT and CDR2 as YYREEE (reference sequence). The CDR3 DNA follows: TGTGCCAGCAGCGCAAACGGGGGGGGCAGCACAGATACGCAGTATTTT. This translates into CASSANGGGSTDTQYF.

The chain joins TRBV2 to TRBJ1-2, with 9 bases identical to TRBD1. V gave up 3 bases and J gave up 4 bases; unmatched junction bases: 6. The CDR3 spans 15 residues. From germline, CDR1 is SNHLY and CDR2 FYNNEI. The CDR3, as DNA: TGTGCCAGCAGTGAGGGGGACAGGGTTCCCTATGGCTACACCTTC. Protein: CASSEGDRVPYGYTF.

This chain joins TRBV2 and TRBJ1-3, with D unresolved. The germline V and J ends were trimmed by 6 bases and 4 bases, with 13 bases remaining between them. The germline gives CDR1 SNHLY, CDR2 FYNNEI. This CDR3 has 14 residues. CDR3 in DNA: TGTGCCAGCAGCCCCCACCAGGCGGGAAACACCATATATTTT. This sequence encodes CASSPHQAGNTIYF.

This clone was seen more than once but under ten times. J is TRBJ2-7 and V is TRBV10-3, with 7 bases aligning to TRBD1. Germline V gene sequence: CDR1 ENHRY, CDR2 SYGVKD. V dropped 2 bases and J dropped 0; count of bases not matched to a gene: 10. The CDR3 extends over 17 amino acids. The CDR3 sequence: CAISEGAQGVSSYEQYF. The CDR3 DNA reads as TGTGCCATCAGTGAGGGGGCCCAGGGGGTAAGCTCCTACGAGCAGTACTTC.

CDR3: CASSLDISGYSYNEQFF. CDR3 nucleotides: TGTGCCAGCAGCTTGGATATTAGCGGATACTCCTACAATGAGCAGTTCTTC. This chain connects TRBV5-4 to TRBJ2-1; tentatively, D is TRBD2 (6 bases). V shed 0 bases and J shed 0 bases, with 13 bases lying between them. This CDR3 comprises 17 residues. Germline lookup yields CDR1 SGHNT and CDR2 YYREEE (reference sequence).

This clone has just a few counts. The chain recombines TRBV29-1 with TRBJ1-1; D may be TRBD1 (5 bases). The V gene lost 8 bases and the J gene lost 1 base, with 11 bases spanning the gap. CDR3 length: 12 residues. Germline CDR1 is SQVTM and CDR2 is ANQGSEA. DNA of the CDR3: TGCAGCCATTCAGGGCAGAACACTGAAGCTTTCTTT. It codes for CSHSGQNTEAFF.

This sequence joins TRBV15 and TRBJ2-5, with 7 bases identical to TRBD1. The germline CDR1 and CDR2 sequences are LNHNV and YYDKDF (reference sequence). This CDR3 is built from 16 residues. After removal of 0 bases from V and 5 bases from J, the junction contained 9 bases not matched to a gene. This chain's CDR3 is CATSRDKRGLGETQYF. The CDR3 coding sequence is TGTGCCACCAGCAGAGATAAGAGGGGGCTAGGCGAGACCCAGTACTTC. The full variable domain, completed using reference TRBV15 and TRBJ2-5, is DAMVIQNPRYQVTQFGKPVTLSCSQTLNHNVMYWYQQKSSQAPKLLFHYYDKDFNNEADTPDNFQSRRPNTSFCFLDIRSPGLGDTAMYLCATSRDKRGLGETQYFGPGTRLLVL.

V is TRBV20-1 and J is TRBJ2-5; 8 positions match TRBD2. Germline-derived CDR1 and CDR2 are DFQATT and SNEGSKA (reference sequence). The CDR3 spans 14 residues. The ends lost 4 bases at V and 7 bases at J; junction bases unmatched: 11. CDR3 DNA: TGCAGTGCTAATGAGTTAGCGGGGAGGTGGACCCAGTACTTC. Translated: CSANELAGRWTQYF.

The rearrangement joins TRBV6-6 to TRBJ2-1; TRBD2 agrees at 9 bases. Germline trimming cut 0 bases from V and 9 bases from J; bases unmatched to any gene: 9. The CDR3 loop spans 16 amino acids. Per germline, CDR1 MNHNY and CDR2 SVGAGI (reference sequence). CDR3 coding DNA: TGTGCCAGCAGTTACTCAGGCGGGGGGGCCTCCCCTGAGCAGTTCTTC. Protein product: CASSYSGGGASPEQFF.

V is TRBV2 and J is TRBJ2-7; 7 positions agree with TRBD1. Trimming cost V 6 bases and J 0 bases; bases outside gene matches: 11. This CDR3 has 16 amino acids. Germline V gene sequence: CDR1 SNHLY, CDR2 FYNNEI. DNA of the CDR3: TGTGCCAGCAGGACCCCTAAAGGGGGCCGCTCCTACGAGCAGTACGTC. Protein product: CASRTPKGGRSYEQYV.

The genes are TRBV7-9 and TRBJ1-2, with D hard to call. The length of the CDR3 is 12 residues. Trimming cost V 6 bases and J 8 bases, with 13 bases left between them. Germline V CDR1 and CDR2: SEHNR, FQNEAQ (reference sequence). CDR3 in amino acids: CASSTTKEGYTF. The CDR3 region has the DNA TGTGCCAGCAGTACGACCAAGGAGGGCTACACCTTC.

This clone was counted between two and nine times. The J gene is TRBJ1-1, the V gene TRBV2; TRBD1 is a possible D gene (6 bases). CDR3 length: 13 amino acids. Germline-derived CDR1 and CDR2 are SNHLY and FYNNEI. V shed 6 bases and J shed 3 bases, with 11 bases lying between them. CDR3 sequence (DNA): TGTGCCAGCAGGAACTACAGGGACACTGAAGCTTTCTTT. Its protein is CASRNYRDTEAFF.

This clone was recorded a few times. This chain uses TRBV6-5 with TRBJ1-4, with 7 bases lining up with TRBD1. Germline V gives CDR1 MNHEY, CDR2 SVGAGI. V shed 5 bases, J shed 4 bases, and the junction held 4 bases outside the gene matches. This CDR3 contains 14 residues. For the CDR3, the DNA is TGTGCCAGCAGTACCGGGACAGTTAATGAAAAACTGTTTTTT. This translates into CASSTGTVNEKLFF.

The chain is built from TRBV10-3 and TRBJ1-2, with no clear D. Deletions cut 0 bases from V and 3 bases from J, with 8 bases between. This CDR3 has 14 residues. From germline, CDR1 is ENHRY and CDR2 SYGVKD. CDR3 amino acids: CAISESTPYYGYTF. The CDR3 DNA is TGTGCCATCAGTGAGTCGACACCCTACTATGGCTACACCTTC.

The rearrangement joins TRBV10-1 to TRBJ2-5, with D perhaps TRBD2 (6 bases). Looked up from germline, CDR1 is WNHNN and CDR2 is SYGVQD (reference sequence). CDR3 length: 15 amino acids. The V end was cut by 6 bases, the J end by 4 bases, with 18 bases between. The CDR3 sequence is CASRPGLSSGETQYF. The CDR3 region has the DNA TGCGCCAGCAGACCGGGACTTTCATCGGGAGAGACCCAGTACTTC.

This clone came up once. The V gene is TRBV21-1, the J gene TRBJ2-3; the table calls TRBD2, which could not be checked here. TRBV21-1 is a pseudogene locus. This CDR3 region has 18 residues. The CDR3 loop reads CASISKGTSGGASDTQYF. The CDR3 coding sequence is TGTGCCAGCATCTCAAAGGGGACTAGCGGGGGGGCATCCGATACGCAGTATTTT.

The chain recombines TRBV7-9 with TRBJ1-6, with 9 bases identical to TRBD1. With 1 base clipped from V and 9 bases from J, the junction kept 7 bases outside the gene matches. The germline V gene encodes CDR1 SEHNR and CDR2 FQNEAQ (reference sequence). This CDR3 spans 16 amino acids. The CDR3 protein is CASSLETGGWSSPLHF. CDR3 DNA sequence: TGTGCCAGCAGCTTAGAGACAGGGGGATGGAGTTCACCCCTCCACTTT.

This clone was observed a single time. The CDR3: CASSLTVGGKAFF. The DNA of the CDR3 is TGTGCCAGCAGCTTAACGGTCGGAGGGAAAGCTTTCTTT. This chain links TRBV7-3 with TRBJ1-1; D call uncertain. V lost 0 bases and J 9 bases, leaving 11 bases between the germline ends. CDR1 and CDR2 (germline): SGHTA, FQGTGA. The CDR3 is 13 residues long. The variable domain in full, with the rest retrieved from reference TRBV7-3 and TRBJ1-1, is GAGVSQTPSNKVTEKGKYVELRCDPISGHTALYWYRQSLGQGPEFLIYFQGTGAADDSGLPNDRFFAVRPEGSVSTLKIQRTERGDSAVYLCASSLTVGGKAFFGQGTRLTVV.

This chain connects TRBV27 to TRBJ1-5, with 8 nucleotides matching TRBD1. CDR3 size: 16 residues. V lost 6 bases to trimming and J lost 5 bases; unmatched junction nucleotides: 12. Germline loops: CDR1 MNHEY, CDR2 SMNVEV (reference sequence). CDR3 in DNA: TGTGCCAGCAGCCGTCTGAGGACAGGGAGGGATCAGCCCCAGCATTTT. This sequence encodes CASSRLRTGRDQPQHF.

Here the CDR3 DNA reads TGTGCCAGCAGCTTTCTGGACAGTCCTGAAAAACTGTTTTTT. Amino acids: CASSFLDSPEKLFF. J is TRBJ1-4 and V is TRBV7-9; the D gene is possibly TRBD1 (6 bases). Germline CDR1 is SEHNR and CDR2 is FQNEAQ (reference sequence). Trimming took off 3 bases at V and 7 bases at J, with 12 bases between the two ends. There are 14 residues in the CDR3.